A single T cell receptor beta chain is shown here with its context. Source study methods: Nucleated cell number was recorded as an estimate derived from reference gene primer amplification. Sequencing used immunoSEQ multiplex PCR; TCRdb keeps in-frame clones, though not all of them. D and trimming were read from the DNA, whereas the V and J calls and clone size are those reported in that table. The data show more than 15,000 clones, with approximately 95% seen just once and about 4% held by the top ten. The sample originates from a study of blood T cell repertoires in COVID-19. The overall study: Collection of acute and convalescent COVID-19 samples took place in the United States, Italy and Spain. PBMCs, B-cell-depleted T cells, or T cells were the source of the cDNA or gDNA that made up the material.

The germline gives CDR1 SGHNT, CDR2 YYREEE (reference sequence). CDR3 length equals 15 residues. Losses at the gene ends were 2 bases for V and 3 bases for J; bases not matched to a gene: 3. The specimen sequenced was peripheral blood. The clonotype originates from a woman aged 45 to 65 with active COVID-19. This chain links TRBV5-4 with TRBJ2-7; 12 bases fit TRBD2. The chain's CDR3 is CASSFRTSGNYEQYF. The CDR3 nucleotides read TGTGCCAGCAGCTTCCGGACTAGCGGGAACTACGAGCAGTACTTC.